What follows are 6 T cell receptor beta chains derived from one specimen sequenced in a study of blood T cell repertoires in COVID-19 (dated by TCRdb to about 2020). The method behind the library was the immunoSEQ multiplex PCR assay. The table was pulled from immuneACCESS by TCRdb, which kept in-frame rearrangements only. Such tables lose some clones; where checked, under half of the loss comes from unresolved V genes, and the rest has no known cause. Counted in this sample were nearly 40,000 clones; 80% of them appeared once. 30% to 40% of the sample belongs to the ten largest clones. Material: peripheral blood. The receptors shown here come from an elderly man with active or convalescent COVID-19.

V gene TRBV5-6 combines with J gene TRBJ1-5; TRBD1 aligns across 11 bases. Germline trimming cut 0 bases from V and 1 base from J; bases unmatched to any gene: 3. The germline gives CDR1 SGHDT, CDR2 YYEEEE. The CDR3 loop spans 17 amino acids. In DNA, the CDR3 is TGTGCCAGCAGCTTGGGGACAGGGGGCAGGAGCAATCAGCCCCAGCATTTT. As protein: CASSLGTGGRSNQPQHF. Together with reference TRBV5-6 and TRBJ1-5, the CDR3 gives the full variable domain: DAGVTQSPTHLIKTRGQQVTLRCSPKSGHDTVSWYQQALGQGPQFIFQYYEEEERQRGNFPDRFSGHQFPNYSSELNVNALLLGDSALYLCASSLGTGGRSNQPQHFGDGTRLSIL.

The chain carries TRBV10-3 and TRBJ2-7; 7 bases map to TRBD1. V lost 6 bases and J lost 7; bases outside the gene matches: 12. Germline V gene data show CDR1 as ENHRY and CDR2 as SYGVKD. CDR3 length: 14 amino acids. CDR3 protein: CAISPRQTGYEQYF. The CDR3 nucleotides read TGTGCCATCAGCCCCCGGCAGACAGGGTATGAGCAGTACTTC.

V gene TRBV2 combines with J gene TRBJ2-4; 9 positions match TRBD1. In germline, CDR1 is SNHLY, CDR2 FYNNEI. This CDR3 is 15 amino acids long. The V and J ends lost 2 bases and 6 bases, in that order; junction bases with no gene match: 5. CDR3: CASSEFSGQGNIQYF. CDR3 nucleotides: TGTGCCAGCAGTGAATTTTCGGGACAGGGAAACATTCAGTACTTC. The variable domain in full, completed from reference TRBV2 and TRBJ2-4, reads EPEVTQTPSHQVTQMGQEVILRCVPISNHLYFYWYRQILGQKVEFLVSFYNNEISEKSEIFDDQFSVERPDGSNFTLKIRSTKLEDSAMYFCASSEFSGQGNIQYFGAGTRLSVL.

The V and J genes are TRBV5-1 and TRBJ1-4; 8 positions match TRBD1. The J segment lost 7 bases and the V segment lost 4 bases, leaving 6 bases of the junction unmatched. The CDR3 is made up of 14 amino acids. Germline assignment: CDR1 SGHRS and CDR2 YFSETQ. In DNA form, the CDR3 reads TGCGCCAGCAGCGCCGGGACAGGCCTTGAAAAACTGTTTTTT. The encoded protein is CASSAGTGLEKLFF.

The chain recombines TRBV3-1 (or the pseudogene TRBV3-2) with TRBJ1-5, with D uncertain. Germline V lookup: CDR1 LGHDT, CDR2 YNNKEL (reference sequence). This CDR3 is built from 15 residues. With 1 base removed from V and 1 base from J, the gap between germline ends came to 8 bases. Here the CDR3 reads CASSQGRGSNQPQHF. CDR3 coding DNA: TGTGCCAGCAGCCAAGGACGGGGAAGCAATCAGCCCCAGCATTTT.

The rearrangement uses TRBV29-1 and TRBJ2-7, with D possibly TRBD1 on 6 matching bases. V lost 4 bases to trimming and J lost 2 bases, with 12 bases between them. The CDR3 runs 13 residues. Looked up from germline, CDR1 is SQVTM and CDR2 is ANQGSEA. DNA for the CDR3: TGCAGCGTTGTGGTCAGGGACACCTACGAGCAGTACTTC. Protein product: CSVVVRDTYEQYF.